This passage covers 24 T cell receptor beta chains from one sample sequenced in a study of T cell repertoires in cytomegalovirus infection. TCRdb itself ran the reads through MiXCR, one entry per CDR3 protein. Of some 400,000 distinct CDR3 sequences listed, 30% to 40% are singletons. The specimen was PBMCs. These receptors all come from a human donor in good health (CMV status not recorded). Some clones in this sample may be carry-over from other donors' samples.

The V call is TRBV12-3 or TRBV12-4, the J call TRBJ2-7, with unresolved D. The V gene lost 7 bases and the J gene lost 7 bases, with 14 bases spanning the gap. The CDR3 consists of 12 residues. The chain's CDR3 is CASTSPVGEQYF. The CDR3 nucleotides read TGTGCCAGCACCTCCCCCGTAGGTGAGCAGTACTTC.

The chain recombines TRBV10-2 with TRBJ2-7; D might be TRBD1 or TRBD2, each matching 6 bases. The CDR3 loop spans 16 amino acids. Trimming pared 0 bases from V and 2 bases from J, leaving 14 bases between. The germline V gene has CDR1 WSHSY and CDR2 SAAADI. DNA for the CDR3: TGCGCCAGCAGTGAGTCTCGGGGGCCCCACCCCTACGAGCAGTACTTC. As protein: CASSESRGPHPYEQYF.

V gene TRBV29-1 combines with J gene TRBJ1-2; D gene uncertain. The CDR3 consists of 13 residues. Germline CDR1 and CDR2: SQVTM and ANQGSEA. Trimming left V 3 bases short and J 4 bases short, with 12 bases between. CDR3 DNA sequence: TGCAGCGTTGATAGGGATCCCAGCTATGGCTACACCTTC. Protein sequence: CSVDRDPSYGYTF.

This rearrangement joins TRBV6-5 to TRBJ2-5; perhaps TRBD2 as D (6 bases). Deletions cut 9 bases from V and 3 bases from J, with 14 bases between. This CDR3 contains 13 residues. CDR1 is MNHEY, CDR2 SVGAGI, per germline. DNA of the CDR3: TGTGCCAGTGCCGGGACTTGGAAAGAGACCCAGTACTTC. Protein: CASAGTWKETQYF.

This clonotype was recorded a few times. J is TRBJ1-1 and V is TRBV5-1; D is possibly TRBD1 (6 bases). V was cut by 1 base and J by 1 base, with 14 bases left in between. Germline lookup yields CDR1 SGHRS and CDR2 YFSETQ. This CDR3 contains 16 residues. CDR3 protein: CASSLLVGTQNTEAFF. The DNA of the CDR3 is TGCGCCAGCAGCTTGCTAGTTGGGACACAGAACACTGAAGCTTTCTTT. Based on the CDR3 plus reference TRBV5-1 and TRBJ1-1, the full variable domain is KAGVTQTPRYLIKTRGQQVTLSCSPISGHRSVSWYQQTPGQGLQFLFEYFSETQRNKGNFPGRFSGRQFSNSRSEMNVSTLELGDSALYLCASSLLVGTQNTEAFFGQGTRLTVV.

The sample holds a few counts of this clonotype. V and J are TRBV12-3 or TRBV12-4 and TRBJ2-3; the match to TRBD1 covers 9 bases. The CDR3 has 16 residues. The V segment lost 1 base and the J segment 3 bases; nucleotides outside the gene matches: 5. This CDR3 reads CASSLGGQGGTDTQYF. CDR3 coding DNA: TGTGCCAGCAGTTTAGGGGGACAGGGAGGAACAGATACGCAGTATTTT.

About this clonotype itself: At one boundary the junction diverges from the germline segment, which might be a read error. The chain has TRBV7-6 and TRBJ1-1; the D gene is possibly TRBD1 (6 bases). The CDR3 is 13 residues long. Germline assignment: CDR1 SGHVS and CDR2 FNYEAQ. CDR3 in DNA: TGTGCCAGCAGCTTGGGGGGGCCCACTGCAGCTTTCTTT. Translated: CASSLGGPTAAFF.

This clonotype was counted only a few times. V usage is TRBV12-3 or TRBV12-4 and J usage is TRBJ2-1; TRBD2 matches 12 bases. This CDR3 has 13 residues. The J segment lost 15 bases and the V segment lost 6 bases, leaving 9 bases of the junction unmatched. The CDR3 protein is CASRASGGASRFF. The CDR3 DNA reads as TGTGCCAGCAGGGCTAGCGGGGGGGCCTCGCGGTTCTTC.

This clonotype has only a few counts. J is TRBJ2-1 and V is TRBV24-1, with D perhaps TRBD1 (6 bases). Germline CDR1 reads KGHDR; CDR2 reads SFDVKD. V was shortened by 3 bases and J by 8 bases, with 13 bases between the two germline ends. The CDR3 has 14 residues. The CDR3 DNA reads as TGTGCCACCAGTGATCCTGGACAGCCCCATGAGCAGTTCTTC. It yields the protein CATSDPGQPHEQFF.

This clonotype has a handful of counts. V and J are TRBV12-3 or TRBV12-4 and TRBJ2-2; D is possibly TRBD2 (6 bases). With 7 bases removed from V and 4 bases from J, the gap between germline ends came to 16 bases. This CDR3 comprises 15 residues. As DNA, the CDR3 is TGTGCCAGCACCCTGGGGGGAGCAATCACCGGGGAGCTGTTTTTT. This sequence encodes CASTLGGAITGELFF.

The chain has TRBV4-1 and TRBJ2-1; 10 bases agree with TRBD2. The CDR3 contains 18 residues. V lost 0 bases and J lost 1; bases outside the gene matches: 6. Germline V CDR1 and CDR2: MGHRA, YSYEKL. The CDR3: CASSQDPSGGASYNEQFF. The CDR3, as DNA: TGCGCCAGCAGCCAAGATCCCAGCGGGGGGGCGTCCTACAATGAGCAGTTCTTC.

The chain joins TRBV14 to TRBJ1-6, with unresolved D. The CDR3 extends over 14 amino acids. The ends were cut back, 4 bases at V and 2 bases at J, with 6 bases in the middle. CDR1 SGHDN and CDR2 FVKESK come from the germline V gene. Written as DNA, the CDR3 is TGTGCCAGCAGCCCCGGGACCTATAATTCACCCCTCCACTTT. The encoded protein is CASSPGTYNSPLHF.

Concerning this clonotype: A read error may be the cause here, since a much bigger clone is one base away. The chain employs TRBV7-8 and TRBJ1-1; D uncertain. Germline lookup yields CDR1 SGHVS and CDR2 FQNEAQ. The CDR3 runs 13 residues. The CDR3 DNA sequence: TGTGCCAGCAGCCGGGAGACGAACACTGAAGCTTGCTTT. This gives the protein CASSRETNTEACF.

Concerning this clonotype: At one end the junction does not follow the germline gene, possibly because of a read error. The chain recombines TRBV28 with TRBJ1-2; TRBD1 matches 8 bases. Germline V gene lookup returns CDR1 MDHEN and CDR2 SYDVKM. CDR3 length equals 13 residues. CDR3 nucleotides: TGCGCCAGCAGCCCTCCAGGGGGCTACGGCTACACCTTC. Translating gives CASSPPGGYGYTF.

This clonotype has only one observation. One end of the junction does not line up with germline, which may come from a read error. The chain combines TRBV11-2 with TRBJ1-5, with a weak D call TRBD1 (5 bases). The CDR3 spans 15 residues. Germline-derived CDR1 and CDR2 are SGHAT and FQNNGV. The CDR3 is CASISGTLSKQPQHF. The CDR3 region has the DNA TGTGCCAGCATCTCAGGGACTCTTAGCAAGCAGCCCCAGCATTTT.

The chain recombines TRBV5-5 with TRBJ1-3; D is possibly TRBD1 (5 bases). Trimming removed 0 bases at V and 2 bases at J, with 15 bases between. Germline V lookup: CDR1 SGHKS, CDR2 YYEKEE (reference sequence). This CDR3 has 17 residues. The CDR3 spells CASSLVGTGGPGNTIYF. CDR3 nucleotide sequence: TGTGCCAGCAGCTTGGTTGGCACAGGTGGCCCTGGAAACACCATATATTTT.

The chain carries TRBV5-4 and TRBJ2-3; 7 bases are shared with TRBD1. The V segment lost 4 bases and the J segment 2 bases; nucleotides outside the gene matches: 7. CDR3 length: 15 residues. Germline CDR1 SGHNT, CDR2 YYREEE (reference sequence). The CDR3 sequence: CASSLPQGVTDTQYF. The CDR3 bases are TGTGCCAGCAGCCTCCCTCAGGGGGTCACAGATACGCAGTATTTT.

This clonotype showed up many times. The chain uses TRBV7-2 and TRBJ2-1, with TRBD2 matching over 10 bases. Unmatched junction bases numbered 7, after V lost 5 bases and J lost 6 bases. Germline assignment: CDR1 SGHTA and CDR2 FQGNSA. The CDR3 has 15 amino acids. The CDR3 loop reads CASSPSGGGGNEQFF. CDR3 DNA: TGTGCCAGCAGCCCAAGCGGGGGGGGCGGCAATGAGCAGTTCTTC.

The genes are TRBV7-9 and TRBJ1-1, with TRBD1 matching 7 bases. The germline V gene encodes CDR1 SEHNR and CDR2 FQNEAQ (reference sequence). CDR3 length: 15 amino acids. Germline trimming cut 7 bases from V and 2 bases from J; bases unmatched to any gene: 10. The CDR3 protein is CASTSSGTANTEAFF. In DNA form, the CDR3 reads TGTGCCAGCACCAGCTCCGGGACAGCTAACACTGAAGCTTTCTTT.

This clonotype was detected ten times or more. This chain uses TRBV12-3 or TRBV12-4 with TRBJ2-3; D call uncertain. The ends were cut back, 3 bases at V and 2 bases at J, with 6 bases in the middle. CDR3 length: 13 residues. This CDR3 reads CASSLLATDTQYF. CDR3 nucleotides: TGTGCCAGCAGTTTGCTGGCCACAGATACGCAGTATTTT.

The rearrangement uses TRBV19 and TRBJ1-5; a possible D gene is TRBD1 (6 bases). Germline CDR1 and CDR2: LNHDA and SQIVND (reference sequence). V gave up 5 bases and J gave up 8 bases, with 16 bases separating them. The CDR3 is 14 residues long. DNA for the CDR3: TGTGCCAGTAGTCCTGGGCGGGACATGGAGCCCCAGCATTTT. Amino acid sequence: CASSPGRDMEPQHF.

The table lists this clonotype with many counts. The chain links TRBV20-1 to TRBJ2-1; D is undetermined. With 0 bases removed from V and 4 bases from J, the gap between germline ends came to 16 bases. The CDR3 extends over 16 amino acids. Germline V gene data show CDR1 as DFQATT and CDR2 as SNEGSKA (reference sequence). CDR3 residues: CSAREQRLSGYNEQFF. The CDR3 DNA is TGCAGTGCTAGAGAACAGCGCCTCAGTGGGTACAATGAGCAGTTCTTC.

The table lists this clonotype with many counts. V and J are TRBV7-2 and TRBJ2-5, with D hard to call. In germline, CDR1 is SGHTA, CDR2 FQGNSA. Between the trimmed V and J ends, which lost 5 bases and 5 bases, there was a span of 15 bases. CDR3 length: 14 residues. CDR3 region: CASSHSGSRETQYF. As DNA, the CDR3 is TGTGCCAGCAGCCACAGTGGTAGCCGGGAGACCCAGTACTTC.

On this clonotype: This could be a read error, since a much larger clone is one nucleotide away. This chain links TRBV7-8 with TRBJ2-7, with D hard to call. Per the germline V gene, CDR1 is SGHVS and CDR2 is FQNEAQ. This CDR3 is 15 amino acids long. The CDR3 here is CASILFSVNTYEQYF. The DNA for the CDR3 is TGTGCCAGCATCTTATTCTCAGTTAATACCTACGAGCAGTACTTC.